One and the same sample provided the 7 T cell receptor beta chains below, sequenced in a study of T cells in localized non-small cell lung cancer. Here immunoSEQ multiplex PCR was the method, and the copy in TCRdb shows in-frame clones only, minus some. The repertoire includes about 2,000 clones, 36% of them detected once, and 12% sits in the top ten. The material sequenced was lung tumor tissue, taken before any cancer treatment. The receptor source for this set is a male donor aged 60 or over with stage II lung adenocarcinoma.

The table lists this clone with a few counts. The chain employs TRBV18 and TRBJ2-7; tentatively, D is TRBD2 (6 bases). This CDR3 has 13 amino acids. CDR1 KGHSH and CDR2 LQKENI come from the germline V gene. Trimming removed 3 bases at V and 3 bases at J, with 9 bases between. As DNA, the CDR3 is TGTGCCAGCTCACCCGGGACTCACTACGAGCAGTACTTC. Its protein product is CASSPGTHYEQYF.

V is TRBV28 and J is TRBJ1-6, with D uncertain. This CDR3 contains 14 residues. With 3 bases removed from V and 7 bases from J, the gap between germline ends came to 10 bases. Germline V CDR1 and CDR2: MDHEN, SYDVKM. The CDR3 spells CASSLGGKNSPLHF. The CDR3 DNA reads as TGTGCCAGCAGTTTGGGAGGGAAGAATTCACCCCTCCACTTT.

This chain connects TRBV14 to TRBJ2-1; 8 nucleotides line up with TRBD1. V trimming: 5 bases; J trimming: 7 bases; junction bases outside the gene matches: 7. The germline CDR1 and CDR2 sequences are SGHDN and FVKESK. The length of the CDR3 is 14 residues. The CDR3 region is CASSFRTGKNEQFF. The DNA of the CDR3 is TGTGCCAGCAGCTTTCGGACAGGGAAAAATGAGCAGTTCTTC.

The chain is built from TRBV28 and TRBJ1-2; D gene uncertain. Trimming cost V 5 bases and J 5 bases, with 9 bases left between them. Germline V gene data show CDR1 as MDHEN and CDR2 as SYDVKM. The length of the CDR3 is 12 residues. The CDR3 nucleotides read TGTGCCAGCAGTCCCACCAATTATGGCTACACCTTC. Amino acid sequence: CASSPTNYGYTF.

This clone was seen a few times. This sequence joins TRBV9 and TRBJ1-6, with no clear D. Trimming stripped 1 base from V and 7 bases from J, with 12 bases between. Germline CDR1 SGDLS, CDR2 YYNGEE. The CDR3 extends over 15 amino acids. CDR3 sequence (DNA): TGTGCCAGCAGCGTATCTATAACTCTAAATTCACCCCTCCACTTT. Amino acids: CASSVSITLNSPLHF. The full variable domain, with the rest looked up from reference TRBV9 and TRBJ1-6, is DSGVTQTPKHLITATGQRVTLRCSPRSGDLSVYWYQQSLDQGLQFLIQYYNGEERAKGNILERFSAQQFPDLHSELNLSSLELGDSALYFCASSVSITLNSPLHFGNGTRLTVT.

The chain joins TRBV5-4 to TRBJ2-2; perhaps D is TRBD1 or TRBD2 (5 bases each). The germline V and J ends were trimmed by 5 bases and 5 bases, with 10 bases remaining between them. Germline CDR1 SGHNT, CDR2 YYREEE (reference sequence). The CDR3 contains 13 residues. In DNA, the CDR3 is TGTGCCAGCAGTCCAGGGAGAACCGGGGAGCTGTTTTTT. This translates into CASSPGRTGELFF.

V usage is TRBV14 and J usage is TRBJ1-1, with D uncertain. CDR1 is SGHDN and CDR2 is FVKESK in the germline V gene. V lost 5 bases, J lost 1 base, and 20 bases lay in between. This CDR3 contains 17 residues. The CDR3 DNA is TGTGCCAGCAGCTTTCACCCACCCGCCAGCGCGAACACTGAAGCTTTCTTT. The encoded protein is CASSFHPPASANTEAFF.